A single sample gave rise to the 9 T cell receptor beta chains below, sequenced in a study of blood T cells in healthy people across ages. Primers used in a second PCR of roughly 6 to 12 cycles were a sample-barcoded 5' primer and a J-beta primer mix. Using its own MiXCR run on the 5' RACE reads, TCRdb lists one record per CDR3 protein. The table has 550,000 to 750,000 distinct CDR3 sequences, over 20% seen once. Sequencing was performed on blood. The source is a man in his 70s in good health.

Regarding this clonotype: Possible read error: a much larger clone is one base away. This chain joins TRBV21-1 and TRBJ2-5; TRBD1 was called by the table and not checked on the DNA. TRBV21-1 is annotated as a pseudogene. CDR3 length: 13 residues. In DNA form, the CDR3 reads TGTGCCAGCAGCACCGGACAGGTAGAGGCCCAGTACTTC. As protein: CASSTGQVEAQYF.

This clonotype has more than one count but fewer than ten. V and J are TRBV4-1 and TRBJ2-7, with 8 bases that match TRBD1. The CDR3 spans 15 residues. Losses at the gene ends were 4 bases for V and 6 bases for J; bases not matched to a gene: 11. CDR1 is MGHRA, CDR2 YSYEKL, per germline. The CDR3 loop is CASSPNDRGLGEQYF. The CDR3 DNA is TGCGCCAGCAGCCCAAATGACAGGGGTTTAGGCGAGCAGTACTTC.

This sequence joins TRBV4-1 and TRBJ1-1; TRBD1 is a possible D gene (6 bases). Looked up from germline, CDR1 is MGHRA and CDR2 is YSYEKL. Trimming removed 5 bases at V and 7 bases at J, with 14 bases between. The CDR3 contains 13 residues. The CDR3 DNA sequence: TGCGCCAGCAGCAACAGGGAATTGAGTGAAGCTTTCTTT. It translates to CASSNRELSEAFF.

This clonotype was seen more than once but under ten times. This chain links TRBV29-1 with TRBJ2-5, with 7 bases matching TRBD2. With the DNA end fitting TRBJ2-7 better, the J assignment may be wrong. CDR1 is SQVTM, CDR2 ANQGSEA, per germline. This CDR3 has 11 residues. The CDR3 bases are TGCAGCGTCCTGCTAGCGGACGAGCAGTACTTC. The encoded protein is CSVLLADEQYF.

J is TRBJ1-4 and V is TRBV10-1; D gene ambiguous. Germline V gives CDR1 WNHNN, CDR2 SYGVQD (reference sequence). The length of the CDR3 is 15 residues. Trimming took off 0 bases at V and 8 bases at J, with 13 bases between the two ends. CDR3 sequence (DNA): TGCGCCAGCAGTGAGTCGAGGACCGGCAACGAAAAACTGTTTTTT. This sequence encodes CASSESRTGNEKLFF.

At least ten counts were recorded for this clonotype. This chain connects TRBV5-1 to TRBJ2-3; D uncertain. V lost 0 bases and J 3 bases, leaving 14 bases between the germline ends. Germline lookup yields CDR1 SGHRS and CDR2 YFSETQ. This CDR3 comprises 16 residues. Here the CDR3 reads CASSLAGMGLTDTQYF. CDR3 nucleotide sequence: TGCGCCAGCAGCTTGGCCGGAATGGGTTTGACAGATACGCAGTATTTT. The full variable domain, with the rest looked up from reference TRBV5-1 and TRBJ2-3, is KAGVTQTPRYLIKTRGQQVTLSCSPISGHRSVSWYQQTPGQGLQFLFEYFSETQRNKGNFPGRFSGRQFSNSRSEMNVSTLELGDSALYLCASSLAGMGLTDTQYFGPGTRLTVL.

This clonotype was counted many times. The chain recombines TRBV10-3 with TRBJ2-1; 11 bases are shared with TRBD1. The CDR3 length is 15 residues. Germline trimming cut 3 bases from V and 7 bases from J; bases unmatched to any gene: 5. Germline CDR1 ENHRY, CDR2 SYGVKD. The CDR3 coding sequence is TGTGCCATCAGTGACCCGGGACAGGGGGGTAATGAGCAGTTCTTC. Translating gives CAISDPGQGGNEQFF.

This clonotype was seen ten or more times. V usage is TRBV20-1 and J usage is TRBJ2-4, with 7 bases matching TRBD1. V trimming: 5 bases; J trimming: 1 base; junction bases outside the gene matches: 8. The CDR3 is 15 residues long. Germline V gives CDR1 DFQATT, CDR2 SNEGSKA (reference sequence). CDR3 amino acids: CSALRGPYAKNIQYF. The CDR3 nucleotides read TGCAGTGCTTTGAGGGGGCCCTATGCCAAAAACATTCAGTACTTC.

The rearrangement joins TRBV6-5 to TRBJ1-1, with no clear D. V shed 2 bases and J shed 6 bases, with 10 bases lying between them. The germline V gene encodes CDR1 MNHEY and CDR2 SVGAGI. The CDR3 is 13 residues long. CDR3 sequence: CASSYIFQSEAFF. The CDR3 DNA sequence: TGTGCCAGCAGTTACATCTTCCAATCTGAAGCTTTCTTT.